This T cell receptor (beta chain) was profiled in a study of blood T cell repertoires in COVID-19 (dated by TCRdb to the early 2020s). About the investigation overall: Collaborator samples came from the United States, Italy and Spain and covered acute and convalescent phases of COVID-19. The material from the prospective study consisted of cDNA or gDNA derived from T cells, B-cell-depleted T cells, or PBMCs. Deeply sampled blood TCRbeta repertoires from subjects exposed to, actively infected with, or recovered from COVID-19 were included in the dataset. A freely available public database, intended as a resource for researchers studying the immune response to SARS-CoV-2, is where the repertoires were released. The samples were drawn from the first 160 participants of the ongoing ImmuneRACE study and from 950 to 1,500 subjects provided by 6 global collaborators. The sample metadata nearly always contained a de-identified subject ID, COVID-19 status, age in years and sex. Where available, HLA class I and class II types were obtained from metadata supplied by the sample provider rather than from assay-based typing. The research as a whole found: The quantity of clinical and demographic metadata differed by source and by participant and was supplied without curation.

The immunoSEQ Assay, a bias-controlled multiplex PCR, was used to amplify TCRbeta CDR3 regions from genomic DNA. Per the authors' processing: The number of nucleated cells in each sample was estimated by amplification of reference gene primers within the assay. To quantify the absolute abundance of each unique TCRbeta CDR3 rearrangement, sequence reads were collapsed and filtered. For each sample, productive Simpson clonality was calculated by taking the square root of Simpson's diversity index across productive rearrangements. TCRdb provides this immuneACCESS table in a form limited to in-frame rearrangements. Some clones are lacking; in checked studies, under half of them reflect an unresolved V gene, and why the rest are absent is not known. V and J calls and clone size are copied from that table; D and trimming were computed from the DNA. The sample records roughly 180,000 clones, about 85% of which are singletons. The ten largest clonotypes hold 5.5% to 8% of the sample.

One collaborating source in Seattle enrolled patients while the patients were actively infected and followed the patients over time throughout the course of disease. Each collaborating institution followed its own protocols to collect whole blood in K2EDTA tubes. For TCRbeta analysis, collaborators shipped samples in one of three forms: frozen whole blood, isolated PBMCs, or DNA extracted from either of those sample types. The CDR3 starts with the cysteine, ends with the phenylalanine, and has 15 residues. Only the CDR3 region is kept as DNA, spanning 45 bases read in frame from base 1. CDR1 and CDR2, per the germline V gene, are SGHRS and YFSETQ. Trimming removed 0 bases from V and 9 bases from J, leaving 13 bases between the germline ends. Comment on this clone: Its antigen remains undetermined. No much larger clonotype is one base removed from it; base qualities were not supplied.

The receptor was derived from a man at least 80 years old with COVID-19, enrolled during active disease. The sample comprised peripheral blood. The V gene is TRBV5-1 and the J gene is TRBJ1-6; the D gene is possibly TRBD1, with 5 bases matching. CDR3 reads: CASSLAGTWGSPLHF. The nucleotide sequence is given as TGCGCCAGCAGCTTGGCCGGGACTTGGGGTTCACCCCTCCACTTT.